This T cell receptor beta chain was profiled in a study of shared clonotypes between healthy human individuals. Here immunoSEQ multiplex PCR was the method, and the copy in TCRdb shows in-frame clones only, minus some. In the table there are 450,000 to 550,000 clones, approximately 79% of which are singletons. The CDR3 has 16 amino acids. Germline V gives CDR1 SGHNT, CDR2 YYREEE (reference sequence). V was clipped by 4 bases and J by 0 bases; unmatched bases: 9. The specimen sequenced was PBMCs. V gene TRBV5-4 combines with J gene TRBJ2-7; 8 bases match TRBD2. The TCR comes from a woman in her forties in good health. Some clones in this sample may be carry-over from other donors' samples. The CDR3 nucleotides are TGTGCCAGCAGCCTGTCTTGGACTAGCCGCTCCTACGAGCAGTACTTC. It translates to CASSLSWTSRSYEQYF.